The 3 T cell receptor beta chains presented below share a single source sample, sequenced in a study of Ad26.COV2.S vaccination and SARS-CoV-2 variants listed by TCRdb under 2021. The sample's treatment or condition, from its label and the paper: roughly 18 received Ad26.COV2.S at low or high dose, single or two shots; several received placebo; per-sample allocation not given. Repertoires of vaccine and placebo recipients were sequenced from samples taken on day 63 after the first injection. The library came from the immunoSEQ multiplex PCR assay. TCRdb's version of the immuneACCESS table is confined to in-frame rearrangements and falls short of the full clone set. An unresolved V gene accounts for under half of the shortfall where checked; the remainder is of unknown origin. The sample records around 340,000 clones, about 86% of which are singletons. Clones ranked in the top ten supply around 10% of the sample.

The specimen was peripheral blood, collected in a trial of Ad26.COV2.S vaccine versus placebo. The receptor source for this set is a person between 18 and 65 years old who received the Ad26.COV2.S COVID-19 vaccine or a placebo.

The gene calls are TRBV21-1 and TRBJ2-7; TRBD2, as called in the table, went unchecked against the DNA. TRBV21-1 is tagged as a pseudogene. The CDR3 spans 14 residues. CDR3 region: CASSTNRVAYEQYF. CDR3 nucleotide sequence: TGTGCCAGCAGCACAAACCGGGTCGCCTACGAGCAGTACTTC.

The rearrangement links TRBV6-6 to TRBJ2-5, with no clear D. This CDR3 is built from 13 residues. Trimming cost V 5 bases and J 5 bases, with 12 bases left between them. The V gene's germline CDR1 is MNHNY and CDR2 SVGAGI (reference sequence). For the CDR3, the DNA is TGTGCCAGCAGTCACCAAACGCGGGAGACCCAGTACTTC. Its translation: CASSHQTRETQYF.

The chain uses TRBV11-2 and TRBJ1-2, with 10 positions matching TRBD1. Germline assignment: CDR1 SGHAT and CDR2 FQNNGV. The CDR3 is 19 residues long. The V segment lost 3 bases and the J segment 4 bases; nucleotides outside the gene matches: 17. The CDR3 loop is CASSFKPREPGQGSYGYTF. Written as DNA, the CDR3 is TGTGCCAGCAGCTTCAAACCCCGAGAGCCGGGACAGGGGTCCTATGGCTACACCTTC.